This is a list of T cell receptor beta chains from one sample in a study of shared clonotypes between healthy human individuals. Data came from immunoSEQ multiplex PCR; TCRdb stores just in-frame clones and leaves some out. Of roughly 2.4 million clones in the sample, almost 96% were seen once. Sequenced: naive CD4+ T cells sorted from blood. Every receptor here comes from a man younger than 35 in good health. The CDR3 runs from the conserved cysteine through the conserved F or W. The D gene is left open where the match is weak. Size tells how often a clone was seen (once, few, many) or the class of an expanded clone, and some rows leave it out.

abundance	len	v_gene	d_gene	j_gene	CDR3aa	CDR3nt
-	15	TRBV10-3	-	TRBJ2-7	CAIRSQRGRIYEQYF	TGTGCCATCAGGTCTCAACGGGGACGGATCTACGAGCAGTACTTC
-	13	TRBV30	TRBD1	TRBJ1-4	CAWTAGGPEKLFF	TGTGCCTGGACAGCAGGGGGACCGGAAAAACTGTTTTTT
-	14	TRBV5-1	-	TRBJ2-2	CASSLASEAGELFF	TGCGCCAGCAGCCTAGCGTCCGAAGCCGGGGAGCTGTTTTTT
once	15	TRBV5-4	-	TRBJ2-5	CASSRTTGAQETQYF	TGTGCCAGCAGTCGTACGACGGGGGCGCAGGAGACCCAGTACTTC
-	13	TRBV5-6	TRBD1	TRBJ1-2	CASSPTGFGGYTF	TGTGCCAGCAGCCCGACAGGGTTCGGTGGCTACACCTTC
few	15	TRBV2	TRBD1	TRBJ1-2	CASSEADRATYGYTF	TGTGCCAGCAGTGAAGCCGACAGGGCCACCTATGGCTACACCTTC
few	13	TRBV10-3	-	TRBJ1-6	CANGNLNNSPLHF	TGTGCCAACGGGAACCTCAATAATTCACCCCTCCACTTT
-	14	TRBV18	-	TRBJ1-1	CASSPPYRGTEAFF	TGTGCCAGCTCACCACCTTATAGGGGGACTGAAGCTTTCTTT
-	11	TRBV2	-	TRBJ1-2	CASIKDYGYTF	TGTGCCAGCATTAAGGACTATGGCTACACCTTC
-	15	TRBV9	TRBD2	TRBJ2-3	CASSVIAGGPDTQYF	TGTGCCAGCAGCGTAATAGCGGGAGGGCCAGATACGCAGTATTTT
-	16	TRBV7-8	-	TRBJ2-7	CASSPLTGPVSYEQYF	TGTGCCAGCAGCCCGCTCACGGGACCGGTCTCCTACGAGCAGTACTTC
-	16	TRBV28	TRBD1	TRBJ2-7	CASSESGTEPSYEQYF	TGTGCCAGCAGTGAGTCCGGGACAGAGCCTTCCTACGAGCAGTACTTC
-	14	TRBV7-7	TRBD2	TRBJ2-5	CASSLGGGLETQYF	TGTGCTAGCAGCTTAGGCGGGGGGCTAGAGACCCAGTACTTC
-	15	TRBV30	-	TRBJ2-5	CAWRAGTGRQETQYF	TGTGCCTGGAGGGCCGGGACCGGGCGGCAAGAGACCCAGTACTTC
-	18	TRBV10-3	-	TRBJ2-1	CAISDGAEGKSSYNEQFF	TGTGCCATCAGTGACGGGGCGGAGGGGAAAAGCTCCTACAATGAGCAGTTCTTC